Listed here is a single T cell receptor beta chain. Sequenced by immunoSEQ multiplex PCR; TCRdb stores in-frame clones only, minus some. The data hold about 140,000 clones, with roughly 84% observed a single time. The sample is drawn from a study of blood T cell repertoires in COVID-19. Overall study: PBMCs, B-cell-depleted T cells, or T cells were the source of the cDNA or gDNA that made up the material.

After removal of 3 bases from V and 1 base from J, the junction contained 15 bases not matched to a gene. In germline, CDR1 is SNHLY, CDR2 FYNNEI. The CDR3 totals 20 residues. The TCR comes from a human donor in a cohort sampled during active COVID-19. Source material: peripheral blood. This chain joins TRBV2 and TRBJ2-3, with 11 bases aligning to TRBD2. CDR3 amino acids: CASSEASGGTIFLRTDTQYF. The CDR3, as DNA: TGTGCCAGCAGTGAGGCTAGCGGGGGGACCATTTTCCTCCGCACAGATACGCAGTATTTT.